These 23 T cell receptor beta chains originate from one sample sequenced in a study of CD8 T cells in ankylosing spondylitis. TCRdb passed the 5' RACE reads through MiXCR, listing each CDR3 protein once. The data contain some 290,000 distinct CDR3 sequences, about 20% of them singletons. Specimen: blood, either unsorted or a sorted T cell fraction (not recorded which). The origin of the receptors is a male donor with ankylosing spondylitis or in good health (not recorded which).

The rearrangement links TRBV15 to TRBJ2-1, with D hard to call. Trimming took 5 bases from V and 7 from J, leaving 9 bases between them. CDR1 is LNHNV, CDR2 YYDKDF, per germline (reference sequence). There are 12 residues in the CDR3. The CDR3 region has the DNA TGTGCCACCAGCTTCTCCGCGAATGAGCAGTTCTTC. Protein product: CATSFSANEQFF.

This rearrangement joins TRBV6-1 to TRBJ1-6, with D tentatively TRBD1 (6 bases). Germline V gene lookup returns CDR1 MNHNS and CDR2 SASEGT. Trimming took 9 bases from V and 10 from J, leaving 16 bases between them. The CDR3 totals 13 residues. CDR3 sequence reads: CASRGQGRSPLHF. CDR3 nucleotides: TGTGCCAGTCGGGGGCAGGGTCGATCACCCCTCCACTTT.

The chain is built from TRBV28 and TRBJ2-4; tentatively, D is TRBD1 or TRBD2 (5 bases each). Germline CDR1 and CDR2: MDHEN and SYDVKM. Trimming left V 0 bases short and J 6 bases short, with 15 bases between. This CDR3 has 16 residues. This CDR3 reads CASSLWPGTDGNIQYF. The CDR3 nucleotides are TGTGCCAGCAGTTTATGGCCCGGGACCGACGGAAACATTCAGTACTTC.

The chain's CDR3 is CASSQESLAGVSTGELFF. The CDR3 nucleotides read TGCGCCAGCAGCCAAGAGTCTCTAGCGGGAGTTAGCACCGGGGAGCTGTTTTTT. The genes are TRBV4-1 and TRBJ2-2; 10 bases map to TRBD2. Germline V gives CDR1 MGHRA, CDR2 YSYEKL. The ends lost 0 bases at V and 4 bases at J; junction bases unmatched: 8. The CDR3 is made up of 18 amino acids.

On this clonotype: One junction end does not reproduce the germline sequence, and a read error may be involved. The chain recombines TRBV12-3 or TRBV12-4 with TRBJ2-3; TRBD2 matches at 7 bases. The CDR3 runs to 15 residues. The CDR3 here is CASSPLAESIDTQYF. The CDR3 coding sequence is TGTGCCAGCAGTCCTCTAGCGGAAAGCATAGATACGCAGTATTTT.

The rearrangement links TRBV6-1 to TRBJ2-7, with TRBD2 identical over 8 bases. Germline lookup yields CDR1 MNHNS and CDR2 SASEGT. The CDR3 has 15 amino acids. V lost 5 bases, J lost 6 bases, and 12 bases stayed unmatched. This chain's CDR3 is CASSRAGGGFSEQYV. The CDR3 DNA reads TGTGCCAGCAGTCGGGCGGGGGGCGGTTTTTCCGAGCAGTACGTC.

The V call is TRBV5-8, the J call TRBJ2-1, with D tentatively TRBD2 (6 bases). Germline values: CDR1 SGHTS, CDR2 YDEGEE. Trimming removed 4 bases at V and 7 bases at J, with 24 bases between. The CDR3 runs 17 residues. The CDR3 bases are TGTGCCAGCAGCCGGGGAGGTAGGGGAACCTTCGGGAATGAGCAGTTCTTC. This sequence encodes CASSRGGRGTFGNEQFF.

CDR3: CASRTSGGDGNYGYTF. The CDR3, as DNA: TGTGCCAGCAGGACCTCTGGGGGGGATGGCAACTATGGCTACACCTTC. The J gene is TRBJ1-2, the V gene TRBV6-1; tentative D call: TRBD1 (5 bases). The CDR3 sequence is 16 residues long. CDR1 is MNHNS, CDR2 SASEGT, per germline. Between the trimmed V and J ends, which lost 6 bases and 2 bases, there was a span of 19 bases.

This chain uses TRBV6-2 or TRBV6-3 with TRBJ1-5; D is uncertain. The CDR3 sequence is 13 residues long. The germline V and J ends were trimmed by 2 bases and 3 bases, with 5 bases remaining between them. In germline, CDR1 is MNHEY, CDR2 SVGEGT. The DNA for the CDR3 is TGTGCCAGCAGTTACCTGTACAATCAGCCCCAGCATTTT. It yields the protein CASSYLYNQPQHF.

CDR3 protein: CASKGQGDTEAFF. In DNA, the CDR3 is TGTGCCAGCAAGGGACAGGGGGACACTGAAGCTTTCTTT. The rearrangement joins TRBV6-1 to TRBJ1-1; 11 bases line up with TRBD1. Germline trimming cut 7 bases from V and 3 bases from J; bases unmatched to any gene: 1. The CDR3 sequence is 13 residues long. Germline V CDR1 and CDR2: MNHNS, SASEGT.

J is TRBJ1-1 and V is TRBV4-1; 8 bases fit TRBD1. Germline V gene lookup returns CDR1 MGHRA and CDR2 YSYEKL. The CDR3 runs 14 residues. The V and J ends lost 10 bases and 4 bases, in that order; junction bases with no gene match: 11. The CDR3 DNA follows: TGCGCCACCAGACACGGGACAGGAGGCACTGAAGCTTTCTTT. Its protein is CATRHGTGGTEAFF.

The V call is TRBV6-1, the J call TRBJ2-5; TRBD2 is a possible D gene (6 bases). Trimming took 4 bases from V and 2 from J, leaving 23 bases between them. The CDR3 runs to 18 residues. Looked up from germline, CDR1 is MNHNS and CDR2 is SASEGT. The CDR3 is CASSVFTGVGVRQETQYF. The CDR3 DNA follows: TGTGCCAGCAGTGTCTTTACGGGGGTAGGAGTTAGGCAAGAGACCCAGTACTTC.

The chain combines TRBV7-3 with TRBJ2-1, with D perhaps TRBD1 (6 bases). The CDR3 is made up of 14 amino acids. Germline V gives CDR1 SGHTA, CDR2 FQGTGA. Trimming removed 2 bases at V and 15 bases at J, with 20 bases between. The CDR3 sequence: CASSLEPGHGIGFF. The CDR3 DNA reads as TGTGCCAGCAGCTTAGAACCGGGACACGGGATCGGGTTCTTC.

The rearrangement links TRBV28 to TRBJ1-2, with D unresolved. The V gene lost 5 bases and the J gene lost 7 bases, with 23 bases spanning the gap. The germline V gene encodes CDR1 MDHEN and CDR2 SYDVKM. The CDR3 consists of 16 residues. The CDR3 region is CASSQLREAFRGGYTF. DNA for the CDR3: TGTGCCAGCAGTCAATTAAGAGAGGCGTTCCGGGGTGGCTACACCTTC.

J is TRBJ1-2 and V is TRBV6-5, with D unclear. The CDR3 length is 14 residues. The germline CDR1 and CDR2 sequences are MNHEY and SVGAGI. V gave up 2 bases and J gave up 2 bases, with 9 bases separating them. In nucleotides, the CDR3 is TGTGCCAGCAGTTACGGGCGGAGGAACTATGGCTACACCTTC. It codes for CASSYGRRNYGYTF.

The chain recombines TRBV7-2 with TRBJ2-3; 8 bases line up with TRBD2. Trimming removed 5 bases from V and 11 bases from J; junction bases left unmatched: 15. The CDR3 is 15 amino acids. Germline V CDR1 and CDR2: SGHTA, FQGNSA. In DNA form, the CDR3 reads TGTGCCAGCAGCGGAGGGACTAGGGCGCAGAGGGGGCAGTATTTT. Amino acids: CASSGGTRAQRGQYF.

V is TRBV3-1 and J is TRBJ2-3, with 10 bases aligning to TRBD2. J gave up 5 bases and V 4 bases, and 6 bases lay outside the gene matches. CDR3 size: 15 residues. Germline V gene data show CDR1 as LGHDT and CDR2 as YNNKEL (reference sequence). CDR3 bases: TGTGCCAGCAGCCCTGAACTAGCGGGGTTAGATACGCAGTATTTT. Translation gives CASSPELAGLDTQYF.

V and J are TRBV5-1 and TRBJ1-5; D unresolved. Germline V gene sequence: CDR1 SGHRS, CDR2 YFSETQ. The V end lost 0 bases, the J end lost 5 bases, and 6 bases lay between the germline ends. This CDR3 is built from 13 residues. The CDR3: CASSLGQDQPQHF. For the CDR3, the DNA is TGCGCCAGCAGCTTGGGGCAAGATCAGCCCCAGCATTTT.

This clonotype was picked up a small number of times. The gene calls are TRBV11-1 and TRBJ2-5, with 16 bases fitting TRBD2. Germline V CDR1 and CDR2: SGHAT, FQDESV (reference sequence). Losses at the gene ends were 3 bases for V and 1 base for J; bases not matched to a gene: 5. The CDR3 covers 18 residues. The CDR3 region has the DNA TGTGCCAGCAGCTTGGGACTAGCGGGAGGGGTCCGCCAAGAGACCCAGTACTTC. Its translation: CASSLGLAGGVRQETQYF.

V is TRBV15 and J is TRBJ1-3, with D perhaps matching TRBD1 (6 bases). The CDR3 sequence is 15 residues long. V was trimmed by 0 bases and J by 4 bases, leaving 10 bases between them. The germline gives CDR1 LNHNV, CDR2 YYDKDF (reference sequence). CDR3 sequence: CATSREDRGGNTIYF. CDR3 sequence (DNA): TGTGCCACCAGCAGAGAGGACAGAGGAGGAAACACCATATATTTT.

This clonotype was detected once. This chain uses TRBV6-1 with TRBJ2-2; 8 positions agree with TRBD1. The V gene's germline CDR1 is MNHNS and CDR2 SASEGT. The CDR3 is 16 amino acids. V gave up 5 bases and J gave up 3 bases; unmatched junction bases: 8. The CDR3 bases are TGTGCCAGCAGTCGGCTGGGACAGGCCGACACCGGGGAGCTGTTTTTT. The encoded protein is CASSRLGQADTGELFF.

The V gene is TRBV20-1, the J gene TRBJ1-4; the D gene is possibly TRBD1 (6 bases). In germline, CDR1 is DFQATT, CDR2 SNEGSKA (reference sequence). V was clipped by 3 bases and J by 4 bases, with 9 bases between them. The CDR3 is 13 residues long. CDR3 nucleotides: TGCAGTGCTAGGCAGGGGTTTAATGAAAAACTGTTTTTT. Its protein is CSARQGFNEKLFF.

This clonotype was picked up many times. The rearrangement joins TRBV9 to TRBJ1-1, with TRBD1 identical over 10 bases. The CDR3 runs to 14 residues. Germline V CDR1 and CDR2: SGDLS, YYNGEE. V gave up 4 bases and J gave up 5 bases; unmatched junction bases: 5. The DNA for the CDR3 is TGTGCCAGCAGCACGGGGACAGGGGTTACTGAAGCTTTCTTT. Residues: CASSTGTGVTEAFF.